The 12 T cell receptor beta chains reported below all come from one sample, sequenced in a study of T cell changes during pregnancy in multiple sclerosis. TCRdb keeps only in-frame clones here, not all; method: immunoSEQ multiplex PCR. This table has 66,000 or so clones, 70% to 90% appearing once. The material sequenced was peripheral blood, taken in the first trimester of pregnancy. These receptors were collected from a female donor in good health, enrolled as a control in a pregnancy study.

The V and J genes are TRBV30 and TRBJ1-2; the D is unclear. Trimming pared 0 bases from V and 6 bases from J, leaving 5 bases between. The CDR3 runs 11 residues. The V gene's germline CDR1 is GTSNPN and CDR2 SVGIG (reference sequence). The CDR3 reads CAWSVNNGYTF. In DNA, the CDR3 is TGTGCCTGGAGTGTAAACAATGGCTACACCTTC.

This chain joins TRBV7-6 and TRBJ1-3; D not certain. Germline V CDR1 and CDR2: SGHVS, FNYEAQ. V was pared by 2 bases and J by 0 bases, with 11 bases between. The CDR3 spans 16 residues. The CDR3 DNA reads as TGTGCCAGCAGCTTAAACAGCGGGTTCTCTGGAAACACCATATATTTT. It encodes CASSLNSGFSGNTIYF.

V and J are TRBV15 and TRBJ2-3, with TRBD1 matching over 9 bases. The ends lost 0 bases at V and 2 bases at J; junction bases unmatched: 6. Germline V CDR1 and CDR2: LNHNV, YYDKDF (reference sequence). This CDR3 spans 17 amino acids. Here the CDR3 reads CATSRDLGQGFTDTQYF. In DNA form, the CDR3 reads TGTGCCACCAGCAGAGATCTCGGACAGGGGTTCACAGATACGCAGTATTTT.

V gene TRBV6-1 combines with J gene TRBJ1-4; a possible D gene is TRBD1 (6 bases). Germline loops: CDR1 MNHNS, CDR2 SASEGT. There are 14 residues in the CDR3. The germline V and J ends were trimmed by 7 bases and 5 bases, with 14 bases remaining between them. The CDR3 region is CASITTGKNEKLFF. DNA of the CDR3: TGTGCCAGCATTACGACAGGAAAAAATGAAAAACTGTTTTTT.

This clone has just one count. The V call is TRBV5-1, the J call TRBJ2-1; 12 nucleotides line up with TRBD2. The V gene's germline CDR1 is SGHRS and CDR2 YFSETQ. This CDR3 comprises 15 residues. After removal of 3 bases from V and 11 bases from J, the junction contained 9 bases not matched to a gene. CDR3: CASSYRTSGDPQQFF. The CDR3 DNA is TGCGCCAGCAGCTATCGGACTAGCGGGGACCCCCAGCAGTTCTTC.

The chain joins TRBV5-1 to TRBJ2-1, with 7 bases matching TRBD2. The trim removed 0 bases at V and 4 bases at J, leaving 1 base unmatched. Germline values: CDR1 SGHRS, CDR2 YFSETQ. The CDR3 runs to 14 residues. The CDR3 sequence is CASSLGGGYNEQFF. As DNA, the CDR3 is TGCGCCAGCAGCTTGGGGGGGGGATACAATGAGCAGTTCTTC.

CDR3 sequence (DNA): TGTGCCTGGAGCGCAGGCGGGGGACACAGCACAGATACGCAGTATTTT. Its protein product is CAWSAGGGHSTDTQYF. The V call is TRBV30, the J call TRBJ2-3; D perhaps matches TRBD2 (7 bases). V was pared by 3 bases and J by 0 bases, with 16 bases between. From germline, CDR1 is GTSNPN and CDR2 SVGIG (reference sequence). The CDR3 loop spans 16 amino acids.

V gene TRBV29-1 combines with J gene TRBJ2-7; 7 bases align to TRBD1. The CDR3 is 15 amino acids. V gave up 0 bases and J gave up 3 bases; unmatched junction bases: 8. Germline-derived CDR1 and CDR2 are SQVTM and ANQGSEA. DNA of the CDR3: TGCAGCGTTGAAGACCGGGACAGTGCTAACTACGAGCAGTACTTC. Protein sequence: CSVEDRDSANYEQYF.

This clone was seen a single time. The V call is TRBV9, the J call TRBJ2-7; weak D call: TRBD1 (5 bases). The CDR3 totals 15 residues. Looked up from germline, CDR1 is SGDLS and CDR2 is YYNGEE. V was shortened by 0 bases and J by 2 bases, with 12 bases between the two germline ends. The CDR3 here is CASSVGAGSTYEQYF. The CDR3 DNA reads TGTGCCAGCAGCGTAGGGGCAGGGTCGACCTACGAGCAGTACTTC. The full variable domain, in which reference TRBV9 and TRBJ2-7 provide the parts outside the CDR3, is DSGVTQTPKHLITATGQRVTLRCSPRSGDLSVYWYQQSLDQGLQFLIQYYNGEERAKGNILERFSAQQFPDLHSELNLSSLELGDSALYFCASSVGAGSTYEQYFGPGTRLTVT.

The chain uses TRBV6-5 and TRBJ1-1, with D tentatively TRBD1 (5 bases). This CDR3 is 13 amino acids long. Germline CDR1 MNHEY, CDR2 SVGAGI. V was trimmed by 8 bases and J by 6 bases, leaving 16 bases between them. The CDR3 region is CASGRPGDSEAFF. CDR3 DNA: TGTGCCAGCGGGAGACCCGGGGACTCTGAAGCTTTCTTT.

This chain uses TRBV30 with TRBJ2-7; a possible D gene is TRBD2 (5 bases). Per the germline V gene, CDR1 is GTSNPN and CDR2 is SVGIG (reference sequence). The CDR3 has 15 amino acids. Trimming stripped 3 bases from V and 0 bases from J, with 15 bases between. The CDR3 loop is CAWSFGLRTSYEQYF. CDR3 DNA sequence: TGTGCCTGGAGCTTCGGACTCCGCACCTCCTACGAGCAGTACTTC.

This chain links TRBV6-5 with TRBJ1-3; D is possibly TRBD1 (6 bases). This CDR3 is built from 15 residues. Germline-derived CDR1 and CDR2 are MNHEY and SVGAGI. Trimming cost V 5 bases and J 3 bases, with 14 bases left between them. For the CDR3, the DNA is TGTGCCAGCAGTCCTCCGGGGGGCTATGGAAACACCATATATTTT. It yields the protein CASSPPGGYGNTIYF.